This T cell receptor (beta chain) was captured in a study of blood T cell repertoires in COVID-19. Study-level information: Nucleic acid was either cDNA or gDNA, and it came from T cells, B-cell-depleted T cells, or PBMCs.

Produced via immunoSEQ multiplex PCR; TCRdb's table is partial and in-frame only. Found here are about 250,000 clones, almost 85% of them singletons; the top ten hold 5.1%. V lost 6 bases and J 4 bases, leaving 14 bases between the germline ends. This CDR3 has 14 residues. CDR1 and CDR2 (germline): LGHNT, FRNRAP. Sequencing was done on a sample of peripheral blood. The gene calls are TRBV12-5 and TRBJ2-3; perhaps TRBD2 as D (6 bases). This receptor was taken from a man aged 50 to 59 with COVID-19, enrolled during active disease. Here the CDR3 reads CASGRGEAADTQYF. The CDR3 DNA reads TGTGCTAGTGGCAGAGGGGAGGCGGCAGATACGCAGTATTTT.